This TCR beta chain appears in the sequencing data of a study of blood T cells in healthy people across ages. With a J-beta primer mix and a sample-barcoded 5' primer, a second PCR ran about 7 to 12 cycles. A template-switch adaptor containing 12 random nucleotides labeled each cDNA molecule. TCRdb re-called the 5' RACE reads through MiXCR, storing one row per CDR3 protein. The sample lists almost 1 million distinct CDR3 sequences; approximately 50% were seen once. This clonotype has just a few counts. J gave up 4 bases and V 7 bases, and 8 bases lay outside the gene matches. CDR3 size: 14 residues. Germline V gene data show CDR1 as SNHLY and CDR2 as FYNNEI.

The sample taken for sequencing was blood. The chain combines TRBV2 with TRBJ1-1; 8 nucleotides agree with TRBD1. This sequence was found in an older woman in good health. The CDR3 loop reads CASNPTGEVTEAFF. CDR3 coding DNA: TGTGCCAGCAACCCGACAGGGGAGGTCACTGAAGCTTTCTTT. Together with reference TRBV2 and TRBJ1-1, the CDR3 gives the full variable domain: EPEVTQTPSHQVTQMGQEVILRCVPISNHLYFYWYRQILGQKVEFLVSFYNNEISEKSEIFDDQFSVERPDGSNFTLKIRSTKLEDSAMYFCASNPTGEVTEAFFGQGTRLTVV.